The 27 T cell receptor beta chains given below trace back to one sample, sequenced in a study of cytotoxic CD8 clonotypes in ibrutinib-treated CLL (dated by TCRdb to the early 2020s). The library relied on the immunoSEQ multiplex PCR assay. TCRdb mirrors the immuneACCESS table, restricted to in-frame sequences. Some clones are absent from its copies; in checked studies, under half trace to an unresolved V gene, and the reason for the others is unknown. Recorded for this sample are several thousand clones; 60% to 65% of them occurred a single time. 15% to 20% of the sample goes to the ten largest clones. The source was PBMCs, collected before ibrutinib treatment. The origin of the receptors is a human donor with chronic lymphocytic leukemia.

This sequence joins TRBV7-6 and TRBJ2-7; the D is unclear. V dropped 0 bases and J dropped 4 bases, with 13 bases sitting between them. The CDR3 sequence is 15 residues long. Germline V gene data show CDR1 as SGHVS and CDR2 as FNYEAQ. The CDR3 DNA is TGTGCCAGCAGCTTAGCCCTCGGCGACCTATACGAGCAGTACTTC. Amino acids: CASSLALGDLYEQYF.

J is TRBJ2-7 and V is TRBV18; TRBD1 agrees at 11 bases. With 6 bases clipped from V and 0 bases from J, the junction kept 7 bases outside the gene matches. The CDR3 is 16 amino acids. CDR1 and CDR2 from the germline V gene are KGHSH and LQKENI. DNA of the CDR3: TGTGCCAGCTCTCTAGGGGACAGGGGGGCCTCCTACGAGCAGTACTTC. As protein: CASSLGDRGASYEQYF.

V usage is TRBV5-6 and J usage is TRBJ2-1, with D maybe TRBD2 (5 bases). The CDR3 extends over 12 amino acids. CDR1 SGHDT and CDR2 YYEEEE come from the germline V gene. V lost 3 bases and J lost 11, with 12 bases in between. The CDR3 sequence is CASSSLLGKQFF. The CDR3 bases are TGTGCCAGCAGCTCACTACTAGGGAAGCAGTTCTTC.

J is TRBJ1-5 and V is TRBV10-3; D not certain. The CDR3 is 15 amino acids. The germline CDR1 and CDR2 sequences are ENHRY and SYGVKD. Trimming took off 0 bases at V and 5 bases at J, with 11 bases between the two ends. The CDR3, as DNA: TGTGCCATCAGTGAGTCGACTCGGGCGCATCAGCCCCAGCATTTT. Translated, it gives CAISESTRAHQPQHF.

The CDR3 reads CASSVGGGIVDEQYF. The CDR3 coding sequence is TGTGCCAGCAGCGTAGGCGGGGGGATAGTCGACGAGCAGTACTTC. The J gene is TRBJ2-7, the V gene TRBV9, with 8 bases that match TRBD2. CDR1 and CDR2 (germline): SGDLS, YYNGEE. The ends lost 0 bases at V and 5 bases at J; junction bases unmatched: 7. This CDR3 is built from 15 residues.

The CDR3 is CSAPVVDTQYF. The CDR3, as DNA: TGCAGTGCCCCGGTGGTAGATACGCAGTATTTT. The chain couples TRBV20-1 to TRBJ2-3; no reliable D call. Trimming cost V 6 bases and J 5 bases, with 9 bases left between them. CDR1 and CDR2 (germline): DFQATT, SNEGSKA (reference sequence). The CDR3 runs 11 residues.

This rearrangement joins TRBV6-1 to TRBJ1-2; possibly TRBD1 for D (5 bases). V lost 2 bases, J lost 7 bases, and 23 bases lay in between. In germline, CDR1 is MNHNS, CDR2 SASEGT. The CDR3 extends over 17 amino acids. CDR3 amino acids: CASSELGFGGVGSGYTF. CDR3 bases: TGTGCCAGCAGTGAACTCGGATTTGGAGGGGTCGGGAGTGGCTACACCTTC.

The chain joins TRBV2 to TRBJ1-5; D not resolved. Germline assignment: CDR1 SNHLY and CDR2 FYNNEI. The CDR3 is 15 residues long. V was shortened by 4 bases and J by 0 bases, with 10 bases between the two germline ends. The CDR3 region is CASSADGHSNQPQHF. The CDR3 DNA reads TGTGCCAGCAGTGCGGACGGGCATAGCAATCAGCCCCAGCATTTT.

The V call is TRBV7-2, the J call TRBJ2-7; a weak D match, TRBD2 (6 bases). Per germline, CDR1 SGHTA and CDR2 FQGNSA. The length of the CDR3 is 14 residues. Trimming took off 2 bases at V and 9 bases at J, with 17 bases between the two ends. The CDR3 DNA reads TGTGCCAGCAGCTTATTCCCAGGGCCGGAGGGGCAGTACTTC. This translates into CASSLFPGPEGQYF.

The V call is TRBV29-1, the J call TRBJ2-5; a possible D gene is TRBD1 (5 bases). The CDR3 length is 13 residues. V was shortened by 1 base and J by 4 bases, with 10 bases between the two germline ends. CDR1 SQVTM and CDR2 ANQGSEA come from the germline V gene. DNA for the CDR3: TGCAGCGTTGAAGCCCAGGGTGGAGAGACCCAGTACTTC. It codes for CSVEAQGGETQYF.

V is TRBV10-3 and J is TRBJ2-1, with 8 bases lining up with TRBD2. Germline values: CDR1 ENHRY, CDR2 SYGVKD. There are 17 residues in the CDR3. Trimming cost V 0 bases and J 3 bases; bases outside gene matches: 7. CDR3 nucleotides: TGTGCCATCAGTGAGTCGAAACGGGGGGGGAACTACAATGAGCAGTTCTTC. It encodes CAISESKRGGNYNEQFF.

The chain joins TRBV5-1 to TRBJ2-5; D gene ambiguous. Per the germline V gene, CDR1 is SGHRS and CDR2 is YFSETQ. The length of the CDR3 is 12 residues. V was shortened by 4 bases and J by 5 bases, with 9 bases between the two germline ends. CDR3 nucleotides: TGCGCCAGCAGCGCCCAGTTGGAGACCCAGTACTTC. This sequence encodes CASSAQLETQYF.

The rearrangement joins TRBV29-1 to TRBJ2-2; maybe TRBD2 (7 bases). Germline V gives CDR1 SQVTM, CDR2 ANQGSEA. This CDR3 contains 14 residues. The ends were cut back, 4 bases at V and 0 bases at J, with 9 bases in the middle. The CDR3 reads CSVVGGANTGELFF. The DNA for the CDR3 is TGCAGCGTTGTAGGGGGGGCGAACACCGGGGAGCTGTTTTTT.

The chain combines TRBV29-1 with TRBJ2-5; 7 positions match TRBD1. J gave up 6 bases and V 4 bases, and 5 bases lay outside the gene matches. The CDR3 sequence is 12 residues long. The germline CDR1 and CDR2 sequences are SQVTM and ANQGSEA. The CDR3 region is CSVGQGIKTQYF. CDR3 nucleotides: TGCAGCGTTGGACAGGGCATAAAGACCCAGTACTTC.

This chain joins TRBV30 and TRBJ1-5; no clear D. The CDR3 spans 15 residues. CDR1 GTSNPN and CDR2 SVGIG come from the germline V gene (reference sequence). The V gene lost 1 base and the J gene lost 3 bases, with 13 bases spanning the gap. In DNA, the CDR3 is TGTGCCTGGAGTGCCCGGGGTCAGGTCAATCAGCCCCAGCATTTT. It encodes CAWSARGQVNQPQHF. Based on the CDR3 plus reference TRBV30 and TRBJ1-5, the full variable domain is SQTIHQWPATLVQPVGSPLSLECTVEGTSNPNLYWYRQAAGRGLQLLFYSVGIGQISSEVPQNLSASRPQDRQFILSSKKLLLSDSGFYLCAWSARGQVNQPQHFGDGTRLSIL.

This chain connects TRBV19 to TRBJ2-7, with D possibly called TRBD1 or TRBD2 (5 bases each). V lost 4 bases and J lost 4, with 14 bases in between. The CDR3 covers 14 residues. Germline values: CDR1 LNHDA, CDR2 SQIVND (reference sequence). The CDR3: CASSRAPGTYEQYF. In DNA form, the CDR3 reads TGTGCCAGTAGTAGAGCACCGGGGACGTACGAGCAGTACTTC.

V usage is TRBV7-8 and J usage is TRBJ2-3, with 10 nucleotides matching TRBD1. The CDR3 length is 16 residues. Germline-derived CDR1 and CDR2 are SGHVS and FQNEAQ. V shed 3 bases and J 3 bases; nucleotides not matched to a gene: 6. The CDR3 spells CASSFATGGLTDTQYF. DNA for the CDR3: TGTGCCAGCAGCTTCGCGACAGGGGGCTTGACAGATACGCAGTATTTT.

V is TRBV7-9 and J is TRBJ1-2, with 12 bases matching TRBD1. Germline CDR1 is SEHNR and CDR2 is FQNEAQ (reference sequence). This CDR3 is 15 amino acids long. The J segment lost 4 bases and the V segment lost 6 bases, leaving 6 bases of the junction unmatched. The chain's CDR3 is CASSWGQGASYGYTF. The CDR3 DNA reads as TGTGCCAGCAGTTGGGGACAGGGGGCAAGCTATGGCTACACCTTC.

The chain joins TRBV2 to TRBJ2-5; the match to TRBD1 covers 10 bases. V gave up 4 bases and J gave up 5 bases; unmatched junction bases: 1. Germline-derived CDR1 and CDR2 are SNHLY and FYNNEI. The CDR3 length is 13 residues. The CDR3 loop is CASSGTGGETQYF. As DNA, the CDR3 is TGTGCCAGCAGTGGGACAGGGGGGGAGACCCAGTACTTC. Together with reference TRBV2 and TRBJ2-5, the CDR3 gives the full variable domain: EPEVTQTPSHQVTQMGQEVILRCVPISNHLYFYWYRQILGQKVEFLVSFYNNEISEKSEIFDDQFSVERPDGSNFTLKIRSTKLEDSAMYFCASSGTGGETQYFGPGTRLLVL.

The V call is TRBV7-6, the J call TRBJ1-6; perhaps TRBD1 as D (6 bases). Germline values: CDR1 SGHVS, CDR2 FNYEAQ. This CDR3 comprises 14 residues. Trimming removed 5 bases at V and 5 bases at J, with 10 bases between. CDR3 bases: TGTGCCAGCAGCATATGGACAGATAATTCACCCCTCCACTTT. Translated: CASSIWTDNSPLHF. Combining the CDR3 with reference TRBV7-6 and TRBJ1-6 gives the whole variable domain GAGVSQSPRYKVTKRGQDVALRCDPISGHVSLYWYRQALGQGPEFLTYFNYEAQQDKSGLPNDRFSAERPEGSISTLTIQRTEQRDSAMYRCASSIWTDNSPLHFGNGTRLTVT.

This clone was seen just once. The chain is built from TRBV30 and TRBJ1-1, with 8 nucleotides matching TRBD1. This CDR3 has 13 amino acids. The germline V gene encodes CDR1 GTSNPN and CDR2 SVGIG (reference sequence). Trimming took 6 bases from V and 11 from J; bases not matched to a gene: 14. The CDR3 nucleotides are TGTGCCTGCCACCCGGGACAGGTTGTGCTCGCTTTCTTT. Encoded protein: CACHPGQVVLAFF.

J is TRBJ1-1 and V is TRBV5-1; D remains ambiguous. Germline values: CDR1 SGHRS, CDR2 YFSETQ. The length of the CDR3 is 15 residues. V was pared by 0 bases and J by 5 bases, with 14 bases between. CDR3 sequence: CASSLELGRETEAFF. CDR3 DNA sequence: TGCGCCAGCAGCTTGGAGCTGGGTAGGGAAACTGAAGCTTTCTTT.

CDR3: CASSVTNRGDIQYF. In DNA, the CDR3 is TGTGCCAGCAGCGTGACAAACAGGGGCGACATTCAGTACTTC. The rearrangement links TRBV9 to TRBJ2-4; 7 bases are a match to TRBD1. Per germline, CDR1 SGDLS and CDR2 YYNGEE. The ends lost 2 bases at V and 8 bases at J; junction bases unmatched: 7. The CDR3 covers 14 residues.

This clone was picked up a small number of times. V is TRBV2 and J is TRBJ1-2; no clear D gene. Germline values: CDR1 SNHLY, CDR2 FYNNEI. The CDR3 contains 16 residues. The V end was cut by 7 bases, the J end by 2 bases, with 20 bases between. In DNA form, the CDR3 reads TGTGCCAGCATTAGGGAGGCAGGAGCTACGAACTATGGCTACACCTTC. Its protein product is CASIREAGATNYGYTF.

The V and J genes are TRBV11-2 and TRBJ2-3; D gene uncertain. Germline V gives CDR1 SGHAT, CDR2 FQNNGV. The V end was cut by 5 bases, the J end by 7 bases, with 10 bases between. The CDR3 sequence is 12 residues long. CDR3 amino acids: CASSHNSNTQYF. As DNA, the CDR3 is TGTGCCAGCAGCCACAACTCAAATACGCAGTATTTT. The whole variable domain, filled in from reference TRBV11-2 and TRBJ2-3, reads EAGVAQSPRYKIIEKRQSVAFWCNPISGHATLYWYQQILGQGPKLLIQFQNNGVVDDSQLPKDRFSAERLKGVDSTLKIQPAKLEDSAVYLCASSHNSNTQYFGPGTRLTVL.

This clone was detected only a few times. The chain is built from TRBV11-2 and TRBJ2-7, with a possible D match to TRBD2 (6 bases). This CDR3 comprises 13 residues. From germline, CDR1 is SGHAT and CDR2 FQNNGV. V shed 6 bases and J shed 0 bases, with 9 bases lying between them. The DNA for the CDR3 is TGTGCCAGCAGAGGAGGGTACTCCTACGAGCAGTACTTC. Protein product: CASRGGYSYEQYF.

The DNA for the CDR3 is TGTGCCAGCAGCGTAGATTCGGGACAGGGACACACCTTC. Translation: CASSVDSGQGHTF. The gene calls are TRBV9 and TRBJ1-2; the match to TRBD1 covers 9 bases. Germline loops: CDR1 SGDLS, CDR2 YYNGEE. The CDR3 is made up of 13 amino acids. V was pared by 0 bases and J by 12 bases, with 6 bases of the junction left unmatched.